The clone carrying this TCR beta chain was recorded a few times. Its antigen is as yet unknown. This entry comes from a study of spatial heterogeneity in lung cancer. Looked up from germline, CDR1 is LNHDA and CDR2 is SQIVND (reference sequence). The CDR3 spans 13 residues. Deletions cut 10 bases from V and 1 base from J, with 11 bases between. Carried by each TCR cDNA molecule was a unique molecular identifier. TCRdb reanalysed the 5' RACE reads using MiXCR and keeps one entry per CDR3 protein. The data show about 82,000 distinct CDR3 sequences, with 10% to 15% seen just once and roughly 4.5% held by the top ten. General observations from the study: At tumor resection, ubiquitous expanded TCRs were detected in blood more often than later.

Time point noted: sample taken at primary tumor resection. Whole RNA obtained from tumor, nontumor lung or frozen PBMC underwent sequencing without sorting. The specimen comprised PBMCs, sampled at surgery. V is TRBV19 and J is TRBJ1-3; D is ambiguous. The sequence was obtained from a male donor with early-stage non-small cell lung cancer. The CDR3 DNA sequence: TGTGCCACCTCAGTGGGATCTGGAAACACCATATATTTT. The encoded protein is CATSVGSGNTIYF.